These 3 T cell receptor beta chains were all obtained from the same sample, sequenced in a study of OX40 agonist ivuxolimab in advanced cancers. The method was immunoSEQ multiplex PCR; TCRdb's version includes in-frame clones alone and lacks a portion of them. The sample lists some 87,000 clones, 94% occurring once. The specimen was CD4+ or CD8+ T cells sorted from blood, collected in a trial of the OX40 agonist ivuxolimab. These receptors all come from an adult with an advanced solid tumor such as melanoma, head and neck, liver or kidney cancer.

This chain uses TRBV4-3 with TRBJ2-5; 8 bases are a match to TRBD1. V trimming: 3 bases; J trimming: 5 bases; junction bases outside the gene matches: 14. Germline-derived CDR1 and CDR2 are LGHNA and YSLEER. The CDR3 is 17 residues long. The CDR3 reads CASSHHHRAGGFETQYF. The CDR3 coding sequence is TGCGCCAGCAGCCATCATCACCGGGCAGGGGGCTTTGAGACCCAGTACTTC.

The chain combines TRBV27 with TRBJ2-7; 9 bases match TRBD2. Germline values: CDR1 MNHEY, CDR2 SMNVEV (reference sequence). This CDR3 region has 15 residues. The V gene end was trimmed by 1 base and the J gene end by 5 bases; junction bases not matched to a gene: 6. The DNA of the CDR3 is TGTGCCAGCAGTTTATGGGCGGGAGGGCCCCACGAGCAGTACTTC. Amino acids: CASSLWAGGPHEQYF.

J is TRBJ2-1 and V is TRBV5-3, with 12 bases aligning to TRBD2. TRBV5-3 carries the ORF label, with uncertain function. The CDR3 contains 15 residues. V was pared by 4 bases and J by 5 bases, with 4 bases of the junction left unmatched. The DNA of the CDR3 is TGTGCCAGAAGCCCGGGACTAGCGGGCGACAATGAGCAGTTCTTC. Translated: CARSPGLAGDNEQFF.